The clone carrying this T cell receptor beta chain was observed a handful of times. The antigen is not known. The V gene's germline CDR1 is SGHTA and CDR2 FQGNSA. V gave up 5 bases and J gave up 6 bases; unmatched junction bases: 9. There are 15 residues in the CDR3. The record originates from a study of identical twins. The study, taken as a whole, reports: Insertions were reduced in abundant cord blood beta clonotypes but not in memory repertoires. Shared out-of-frame alpha sequences (those common to twins) showed excess low generation probability.

Unique molecular identifiers were present on the cDNA, and a universal primer site came from template switching. TCRdb independently ran MiXCR on the 5' RACE reads; one entry per CDR3 protein. Among hundreds of thousands of distinct CDR3 sequences listed, roughly 7% were seen once. The same data also went into a second study, on yellow fever vaccine responses in identical twins.

The TCR comes from a woman younger than 35 in good health. The source material was memory (CD45RO+) T cells sorted from blood. The chain links TRBV7-2 to TRBJ1-2, with 10 positions matching TRBD1. CDR3 coding DNA: TGTGCCAGCAGCCCCTGGACAGGGGGGGCTGATGGCTACACCTTC. Its translation: CASSPWTGGADGYTF.